This TCR beta chain came from a study of blood T cell repertoires in COVID-19. About the study: Donors in the United States, Italy and Spain gave samples during acute or convalescent COVID-19. PBMCs, B-cell-depleted T cells, or T cells were the source of the cDNA or gDNA that made up the material.

Original methodology: Estimates of nucleated cell counts were drawn from the amplification of reference gene primers. Clones were read by immunoSEQ multiplex PCR, and TCRdb kept only the in-frame ones, dropping some. D and trimming come from the DNA, and the V and J calls and clone size come from that table. The table lists 250,000 to 300,000 clones, around four fifths of them singletons, with under 5.5% in the top ten. CDR1 is LNHDA and CDR2 is SQIVND in the germline V gene (reference sequence). The CDR3 is made up of 15 amino acids. With 4 bases removed from V and 0 bases from J, the gap between germline ends came to 10 bases.

Source material: peripheral blood. The chain joins TRBV19 to TRBJ1-5; D might be TRBD1 (5 bases). This TCR came from a man in his 60s with acute or convalescent COVID-19. CDR3 DNA sequence: TGTGCCAGTAGTACCAACAGGCATAGCAATCAGCCCCAGCATTTT. Amino acid sequence: CASSTNRHSNQPQHF.